The sequence of this TCR beta chain was determined in a study of blood T cell repertoires in COVID-19. CDR1 is LGHNA, CDR2 YSLEER, per germline. Trimming removed 5 bases at V and 3 bases at J, with 10 bases between. The CDR3 consists of 13 residues. The protocol was immunoSEQ multiplex PCR, while the TCRdb copy is restricted to in-frame clones and leaves out a portion. The sample consists of some 140,000 clones, around 89% of them appearing once. The origin of this receptor is a man between 45 and 60 years old with active or convalescent COVID-19. Material: peripheral blood. The chain is built from TRBV4-3 and TRBJ2-5; weak D call: TRBD1 (6 bases). CDR3 amino acids: CASSEDSEETQYF. The DNA for the CDR3 is TGCGCCAGCAGCGAGGACAGCGAAGAGACCCAGTACTTC.